These T cell receptor beta chains were read from a single sample in a study of T cell changes during pregnancy in multiple sclerosis. Sequencing was performed with immunoSEQ multiplex PCR; in TCRdb, only in-frame clones are kept and a portion is missing. The sample lists tens of thousands of clones, about 93% occurring once. Sequenced material: peripheral blood, taken in the first trimester of pregnancy. These receptor sequences come from a female donor with multiple sclerosis, enrolled in a pregnancy study. CDR3s include the opening cysteine and the closing phenylalanine or tryptophan. The order of the fields is J gene, D gene, CDR3 length, V gene, clone size, CDR3 protein, CDR3 DNA. The D gene is left open where the match is weak. The size of a clone is reported for some rows only, either as once, few or many, or as a class for expanded clones.

J gene: TRBJ1-1; D gene: TRBD1; CDR3 length: 19; V gene: TRBV11-2; clone size: NA; CDR3 protein: CASSLDRLRQGPLNTEAFF; CDR3 DNA: TGTGCCAGCAGCTTAGATCGTCTACGACAGGGCCCGTTGAACACTGAAGCTTTCTTT
J gene: TRBJ1-6; D gene: NA; CDR3 length: 15; V gene: TRBV30; clone size: NA; CDR3 protein: CAWMEPGANNSPLHF; CDR3 DNA: TGTGCCTGGATGGAACCAGGGGCGAATAATTCACCCCTCCACTTT
J gene: TRBJ2-5; D gene: NA; CDR3 length: 14; V gene: TRBV29-1; clone size: NA; CDR3 protein: CSVGWSYPPETQYF; CDR3 DNA: TGCAGCGTTGGATGGAGCTATCCTCCAGAGACCCAGTACTTC
J gene: TRBJ2-3; D gene: TRBD2; CDR3 length: 17; V gene: TRBV5-4; clone size: NA; CDR3 protein: CASSLGTSARGTDTQYF; CDR3 DNA: TGTGCCAGCAGCTTGGGGACTAGCGCCCGCGGTACAGATACGCAGTATTTT
J gene: TRBJ1-2; D gene: TRBD1; CDR3 length: 14; V gene: TRBV5-5; clone size: NA; CDR3 protein: CASSFGQGASGYTF; CDR3 DNA: TGTGCCAGCAGCTTTGGACAGGGGGCGAGTGGCTACACCTTC
J gene: TRBJ2-2; D gene: NA; CDR3 length: 21; V gene: TRBV5-1; clone size: once; CDR3 protein: CASSSGLLLVDEGEGTGELFF; CDR3 DNA: TGCGCCAGCAGCTCCGGTCTCTTGCTCGTCGACGAGGGTGAAGGCACCGGGGAGCTGTTTTTT
J gene: TRBJ2-7; D gene: TRBD2; CDR3 length: 16; V gene: TRBV9; clone size: NA; CDR3 protein: CASSVEAGGPNYEQYF; CDR3 DNA: TGTGCCAGCAGCGTGGAAGCGGGGGGGCCTAACTACGAGCAGTACTTC
J gene: TRBJ2-3; D gene: NA; CDR3 length: 12; V gene: TRBV6-4; clone size: NA; CDR3 protein: CASRQGGGTQYF; CDR3 DNA: TGTGCCAGCAGACAGGGCGGGGGTACGCAGTATTTT
J gene: TRBJ2-3; D gene: NA; CDR3 length: 16; V gene: TRBV10-3; clone size: NA; CDR3 protein: CAISEPRPGDTDTQYF; CDR3 DNA: TGTGCCATCAGTGAGCCCAGACCGGGAGACACAGATACGCAGTATTTT
J gene: TRBJ2-5; D gene: TRBD2; CDR3 length: 15; V gene: TRBV5-6; clone size: NA; CDR3 protein: CASSLLAGLQETQYF; CDR3 DNA: TGTGCCAGCAGCTTACTAGCGGGCCTCCAAGAGACCCAGTACTTC
J gene: TRBJ2-1; D gene: TRBD2; CDR3 length: 12; V gene: TRBV27; clone size: NA; CDR3 protein: CASSGGRDEQFF; CDR3 DNA: TGTGCCAGTTCGGGGGGGCGGGATGAGCAGTTCTTC
J gene: TRBJ2-3; D gene: NA; CDR3 length: 16; V gene: TRBV27; clone size: NA; CDR3 protein: CASSLTAGAPTDTQYF; CDR3 DNA: TGTGCCAGCAGTTTGACTGCGGGGGCCCCCACAGATACGCAGTATTTT
J gene: TRBJ2-7; D gene: TRBD2; CDR3 length: 15; V gene: TRBV7-6; clone size: NA; CDR3 protein: CASSPVSSGPYEQYF; CDR3 DNA: TGTGCCAGCAGCCCTGTATCTAGCGGACCCTACGAGCAGTACTTC
J gene: TRBJ1-2; D gene: NA; CDR3 length: 16; V gene: TRBV10-3; clone size: NA; CDR3 protein: CAISDFNKGQDYGYTF; CDR3 DNA: TGTGCCATCAGTGATTTTAATAAGGGGCAGGACTATGGCTACACCTTC
J gene: TRBJ2-1; D gene: TRBD1; CDR3 length: 19; V gene: TRBV19; clone size: NA; CDR3 protein: CASSIPPWGGDRVTNEQFF; CDR3 DNA: TGTGCCAGTAGTATTCCCCCCTGGGGGGGGGACAGGGTCACCAATGAGCAGTTCTTC
J gene: TRBJ2-2; D gene: TRBD1; CDR3 length: 14; V gene: TRBV7-9; clone size: NA; CDR3 protein: CASSSNRGTGELFF; CDR3 DNA: TGTGCCAGCAGTTCCAACAGGGGAACCGGGGAGCTGTTTTTT
J gene: TRBJ2-1; D gene: TRBD2; CDR3 length: 13; V gene: TRBV4-3; clone size: NA; CDR3 protein: CASSQFSGGEGFF; CDR3 DNA: TGCGCCAGCAGCCAGTTCAGCGGGGGGGAAGGGTTCTTC
J gene: TRBJ2-2; D gene: NA; CDR3 length: 12; V gene: TRBV28; clone size: NA; CDR3 protein: CASSQNTGELFF; CDR3 DNA: TGTGCCAGCAGTCAAAACACCGGGGAGCTGTTTTTT
J gene: TRBJ2-7; D gene: NA; CDR3 length: 13; V gene: TRBV30; clone size: NA; CDR3 protein: CAWSDGSSYEQYF; CDR3 DNA: TGTGCCTGGAGTGATGGGAGCTCCTACGAGCAGTACTTC
J gene: TRBJ1-1; D gene: TRBD1; CDR3 length: 14; V gene: TRBV18; clone size: NA; CDR3 protein: CASSQSWTGDEAFF; CDR3 DNA: TGTGCCAGCTCCCAATCCTGGACAGGGGACGAAGCTTTCTTT
J gene: TRBJ2-5; D gene: NA; CDR3 length: 18; V gene: TRBV4-2; clone size: NA; CDR3 protein: CASSRQLLPVKGQETQYF; CDR3 DNA: TGTGCCAGCAGCCGACAGCTATTACCCGTAAAGGGACAAGAGACCCAGTACTTC
J gene: TRBJ2-1; D gene: TRBD1; CDR3 length: 16; V gene: TRBV10-3; clone size: NA; CDR3 protein: CAISEGTGGMYNEQFF; CDR3 DNA: TGTGCCATCAGTGAGGGGACAGGGGGCATGTACAATGAGCAGTTCTTC
J gene: TRBJ1-3; D gene: NA; CDR3 length: 14; V gene: TRBV29-1; clone size: NA; CDR3 protein: CSVQNRVAGNTIYF; CDR3 DNA: TGCAGCGTCCAGAACAGGGTGGCAGGAAACACCATATATTTT
J gene: TRBJ2-2; D gene: NA; CDR3 length: 15; V gene: TRBV9; clone size: NA; CDR3 protein: CASTGYEYYTGELFF; CDR3 DNA: TGTGCCAGTACAGGGTACGAATACTACACCGGGGAGCTGTTTTTT
J gene: TRBJ2-1; D gene: TRBD2; CDR3 length: 14; V gene: TRBV7-2; clone size: NA; CDR3 protein: CASSLTSGGLEQFF; CDR3 DNA: TGTGCCAGCAGCTTAACTAGCGGGGGTCTTGAGCAGTTCTTC
J gene: TRBJ2-1; D gene: TRBD2; CDR3 length: 18; V gene: TRBV27; clone size: NA; CDR3 protein: CASSLSAGGLSSYNEQFF; CDR3 DNA: TGTGCCAGCAGTTTATCAGCGGGGGGGCTGAGCTCCTACAATGAGCAGTTCTTC
J gene: TRBJ1-2; D gene: NA; CDR3 length: 14; V gene: TRBV19; clone size: few; CDR3 protein: CASSAPGVIGGYTF; CDR3 DNA: TGTGCCAGTAGTGCCCCCGGGGTAATTGGAGGCTACACCTTC
J gene: TRBJ1-4; D gene: NA; CDR3 length: 14; V gene: TRBV6-1; clone size: NA; CDR3 protein: CASSLSHTNEKLFF; CDR3 DNA: TGTGCCAGCAGTCTAAGCCATACTAATGAAAAACTGTTTTTT
J gene: TRBJ2-1; D gene: TRBD2; CDR3 length: 20; V gene: TRBV27; clone size: NA; CDR3 protein: CASSHPSGTSGTGSYNEQFF; CDR3 DNA: TGTGCCAGCAGTCACCCCTCTGGGACTAGCGGGACGGGCTCCTACAATGAGCAGTTCTTC
J gene: TRBJ2-1; D gene: NA; CDR3 length: 11; V gene: TRBV20-1; clone size: once; CDR3 protein: CSARPTGGQFF; CDR3 DNA: TGCAGTGCTAGACCCACCGGTGGGCAGTTCTTC
J gene: TRBJ2-1; D gene: TRBD2; CDR3 length: 17; V gene: TRBV19; clone size: NA; CDR3 protein: CASSTRIAGAPYNEQFF; CDR3 DNA: TGTGCCAGTAGTACGAGAATAGCGGGAGCCCCCTACAATGAGCAGTTCTTC
J gene: TRBJ1-1; D gene: TRBD1; CDR3 length: 12; V gene: TRBV29-1; clone size: NA; CDR3 protein: CSAAPGQGEAFF; CDR3 DNA: TGCAGCGCCGCACCCGGACAGGGAGAAGCTTTCTTT
J gene: TRBJ2-7; D gene: NA; CDR3 length: 13; V gene: TRBV7-9; clone size: NA; CDR3 protein: CASSFGNSYEQYF; CDR3 DNA: TGTGCCAGCAGCTTCGGGAACTCCTACGAGCAGTACTTC
J gene: TRBJ1-3; D gene: TRBD1; CDR3 length: 14; V gene: TRBV5-5; clone size: NA; CDR3 protein: CASSFRTGGNTIYF; CDR3 DNA: TGTGCCAGCAGCTTTAGGACAGGGGGAAACACCATATATTTT
J gene: TRBJ2-1; D gene: TRBD2; CDR3 length: 17; V gene: TRBV7-2; clone size: NA; CDR3 protein: CASSSPAGSGRRKEQFF; CDR3 DNA: TGTGCCAGCAGTTCTCCCGCCGGTAGCGGGAGAAGGAAGGAGCAGTTCTTC
J gene: TRBJ2-5; D gene: NA; CDR3 length: 15; V gene: TRBV7-8; clone size: NA; CDR3 protein: CASSLVWSGPESQYF; CDR3 DNA: TGTGCCAGCAGCTTAGTCTGGTCAGGGCCGGAGTCCCAGTACTTC
J gene: TRBJ2-5; D gene: TRBD2; CDR3 length: 17; V gene: TRBV9; clone size: NA; CDR3 protein: CASSVGGGLAGGETQYF; CDR3 DNA: TGTGCCAGCAGCGTAGGTGGGGGACTAGCGGGAGGGGAGACCCAGTACTTC
J gene: TRBJ2-6; D gene: TRBD1; CDR3 length: 18; V gene: TRBV25-1; clone size: NA; CDR3 protein: CASSGTGGTYSGANVLTF; CDR3 DNA: TGTGCCAGCAGTGGGACAGGGGGCACTTACTCTGGGGCCAACGTCCTGACTTTC
J gene: TRBJ1-1; D gene: NA; CDR3 length: 11; V gene: TRBV7-9; clone size: few; CDR3 protein: CASSFGEGAFF; CDR3 DNA: TGTGCCAGCAGCTTCGGGGAGGGAGCTTTCTTT
J gene: TRBJ1-6; D gene: NA; CDR3 length: 15; V gene: TRBV10-3; clone size: NA; CDR3 protein: CAISEGERTNSPLHF; CDR3 DNA: TGTGCCATCAGTGAGGGAGAGAGAACCAATTCACCCCTCCACTTT
J gene: TRBJ2-1; D gene: TRBD2; CDR3 length: 17; V gene: TRBV5-4; clone size: NA; CDR3 protein: CASSTSSGRTTYNEQFF; CDR3 DNA: TGTGCCAGCAGCACCTCTAGCGGGAGGACAACCTACAATGAGCAGTTCTTC
J gene: TRBJ2-1; D gene: NA; CDR3 length: 14; V gene: TRBV9; clone size: once; CDR3 protein: CASSPGLSYNEQFF; CDR3 DNA: TGTGCCAGCAGCCCAGGGTTATCCTACAATGAGCAGTTCTTC
J gene: TRBJ1-2; D gene: TRBD1; CDR3 length: 16; V gene: TRBV4-2; clone size: NA; CDR3 protein: CASSPDDRGLRYGYTF; CDR3 DNA: TGTGCCAGCAGCCCAGATGACAGGGGGCTGAGGTATGGCTACACCTTC
J gene: TRBJ1-1; D gene: TRBD1; CDR3 length: 14; V gene: TRBV6-1; clone size: NA; CDR3 protein: CASSYDRGNTEAFF; CDR3 DNA: TGTGCCAGCAGCTACGACAGGGGGAACACTGAAGCTTTCTTT
J gene: TRBJ2-7; D gene: TRBD1; CDR3 length: 15; V gene: TRBV6-6; clone size: NA; CDR3 protein: CASRVAGTGGYEQYF; CDR3 DNA: TGTGCCAGCAGAGTCGCCGGGACAGGGGGATACGAGCAGTACTTC
J gene: TRBJ1-5; D gene: TRBD1; CDR3 length: 15; V gene: TRBV6-5; clone size: NA; CDR3 protein: CASSYSQGASQPQHF; CDR3 DNA: TGTGCCAGCAGTTACTCCCAGGGGGCTAGCCAGCCCCAGCATTTT
J gene: TRBJ2-5; D gene: TRBD2; CDR3 length: 14; V gene: TRBV19; clone size: NA; CDR3 protein: CASSTLAGQETQYF; CDR3 DNA: TGTGCCAGTAGTACCTTAGCGGGACAAGAGACCCAGTACTTC
J gene: TRBJ2-5; D gene: NA; CDR3 length: 12; V gene: TRBV7-9; clone size: NA; CDR3 protein: CASRGLKETQYF; CDR3 DNA: TGTGCCAGCAGGGGGCTGAAGGAGACCCAGTACTTC
J gene: TRBJ2-7; D gene: TRBD2; CDR3 length: 14; V gene: TRBV27; clone size: NA; CDR3 protein: CASSYIGLALEQYF; CDR3 DNA: TGTGCCAGCAGCTATATCGGACTAGCGCTCGAGCAGTACTTC
J gene: TRBJ1-5; D gene: TRBD1; CDR3 length: 12; V gene: TRBV19; clone size: NA; CDR3 protein: CASTEDRAPQHF; CDR3 DNA: TGTGCCAGTACCGAGGACAGGGCCCCCCAGCATTTT
J gene: TRBJ1-1; D gene: TRBD1; CDR3 length: 14; V gene: TRBV11-2; clone size: NA; CDR3 protein: CASSWRGHSNEAFF; CDR3 DNA: TGTGCCAGCAGCTGGAGGGGGCACAGCAATGAAGCTTTCTTT
J gene: TRBJ2-1; D gene: NA; CDR3 length: 17; V gene: TRBV7-9; clone size: NA; CDR3 protein: CASSLRGGGAGRDEQFF; CDR3 DNA: TGTGCCAGCAGCTTAAGAGGAGGGGGGGCAGGACGTGATGAGCAGTTCTTC
J gene: TRBJ2-3; D gene: NA; CDR3 length: 15; V gene: TRBV2; clone size: NA; CDR3 protein: CASRPEMGGTDTQYF; CDR3 DNA: TGTGCCAGCAGACCGGAGATGGGCGGGACAGATACGCAGTATTTT
J gene: TRBJ2-1; D gene: NA; CDR3 length: 13; V gene: TRBV7-9; clone size: NA; CDR3 protein: CASSSQRRDEQFF; CDR3 DNA: TGTGCCAGCAGCTCGCAGAGGCGCGATGAGCAGTTCTTC
J gene: TRBJ2-1; D gene: NA; CDR3 length: 14; V gene: TRBV5-1; clone size: NA; CDR3 protein: CASSLGLPLDEQFF; CDR3 DNA: TGCGCCAGCAGCTTGGGACTTCCGTTGGATGAGCAGTTCTTC